The T cell receptor (beta chain) under discussion was sequenced for a study of cytomegalovirus exposure and HLA in healthy donors (TCRdb year 2017). At the level of the whole study: The roughly 650 repertoires of the first cohort and the approximately 130 validation repertoires were produced on the same platform, according to a later analysis. A separate validation cohort of approximately 130 different subjects was used in addition to the 666-subject first cohort. The study aimed to test whether signatures of past pathogen exposure could be identified by cataloging public T cell receptors. To predict cytomegalovirus infection status, the study combined high-throughput TCR immunosequencing, statistical association of individual TCRs with disease status, and machine learning. Study-wide findings and limitations: In vitro tests confirmed that a few of the cytomegalovirus-associated TCR beta chains recognize cytomegalovirus antigens. Across donors, most TCR sequences were observed very rarely, whereas some public TCRs were present in many individuals. The classifier was reported to diagnose cytomegalovirus status with high specificity and sensitivity in both the original cohort and the validation cohort. All 120 or so repertoires were used to score co-occurrence in the validation cohort in a later analysis, because that analysis had no HLA typing for the cohort. In a later analysis, TCRs clustered in the first cohort were found to also tend to co-occur in the roughly 120 validation repertoires, with 90% to 95% of cluster scores above 0. In the study, some 160 TCR beta chains were listed as associated with cytomegalovirus. The authors suggested that the approach could potentially be extended to other disease states and immunological phenotypes.

The donors belonged to the validation cohort of over a hundred subjects, which was separate from the approximately 680-subject first cohort. V loses 5 bases of germline sequence and J loses 0 bases, and the interval between the two ends is 11 bases. The CDR1 and CDR2 encoded by the germline V gene are SGHTA and FQGNSA. There are 15 amino acids in the CDR3, from cysteine to phenylalanine inclusive. Only the CDR3 part of the read is kept: 45 bases, read in frame from the first base. A word on this clone: Its recognized antigen is unknown. Base qualities are not recorded, but no much larger clone differs from it by a single base.

Library preparation was by the immunoSEQ multiplex PCR assay. The paper's processing steps were these. A statistical classification framework was built for diagnosing cytomegalovirus status from the catalog of TCR beta chain sequences. Sourced from immuneACCESS, this table was stored by TCRdb with only in-frame sequences that have V and J called. A share of the clones is absent; for the studies checked, an unresolved V gene accounts for under half, and the remainder has no known explanation. The DNA gave D and trimming, while V, J and clone size come from that table. For this sample there are about 140,000 clones; approximately 82% appear just once. Roughly 27% of the sample lies in the top ten.

The chain couples TRBV7-2 to TRBJ1-3; a confident D gene designation cannot be given. The sequenced sample consisted of PBMCs. The receptor comes from a young man in good health and CMV-seropositive. The CDR3 amino acid sequence is: CASSQGGFSGNTIYF. The DNA sequence is given as TGTGCCAGCAGCCAAGGCGGCTTCTCTGGAAACACCATATATTTT.